This T cell receptor beta chain was documented in a study of T cell responses to AZD1222 COVID-19 vaccine. Sequencing used immunoSEQ multiplex PCR; TCRdb keeps in-frame clones, though not all of them. The sample yields roughly 100,000 clones, 90% seen once. Study-wide results and caveats: CD4 TCRs linked to vaccination spanned spike, dominating at 160-218 and 743-854. Two AZD1222 doses significantly raised spike-specific TCR breadth and depth over controls. Baseline serostatus was positive in only a handful of AZD1222 recipients.

Trimming cost V 3 bases and J 11 bases, with 19 bases left between them. Germline V gene sequence: CDR1 KGHSH, CDR2 LQKENI. The CDR3 totals 14 residues. Concerning this clone: Its antigen is not identified.

The chain uses TRBV18 and TRBJ1-1, with TRBD1 as a possible D gene (6 bases). The TCR comes from an adult who received the AZD1222 COVID-19 vaccine. The specimen comprised peripheral blood, sampled 28 days after the second AZD1222 dose. DNA of the CDR3: TGTGCCAGCTCACCTAGAAATGAACAGGGCGCGGCTTTCTTT. The encoded protein is CASSPRNEQGAAFF. The entire variable domain, with the rest obtained from reference TRBV18 and TRBJ1-1, is as follows: NAGVMQNPRHLVRRRGQEARLRCSPMKGHSHVYWYRQLPEEGLKFMVYLQKENIIDESGMPKERFSAEFPKEGPSILRIQQVVRGDSAAYFCASSPRNEQGAAFFGQGTRLTVV.